A selection of T cell receptor beta chains follows, all from one sample in a study of blood T cell repertoires in COVID-19. Here immunoSEQ multiplex PCR was the method, and the copy in TCRdb shows in-frame clones only, minus some. The repertoire consists of under 350,000 clones, with around four fifths occurring once and the leading ten covering roughly 4.6%. Sequenced: peripheral blood. These receptors originate from a man aged 55 to 70 who had recovered from COVID-19. CDR3s include the opening cysteine and the closing phenylalanine or tryptophan. Fields, in order: D gene, V gene, J gene, clone size, CDR3 DNA, CDR3 protein. A D gene is named only where the DNA matches it firmly. Size is stated for part of the rows, as once, few or many counts, or as a class when the clone is expanded.

-	TRBV30	TRBJ1-2	few	TGTGCCTGGAGTGTACGGACAGATGGCTACACCTTC	CAWSVRTDGYTF
TRBD1	TRBV6-5	TRBJ1-3	-	TGTGCCAGCACCCTGGACAGGGCCTCTGGAAACACCATATATTTT	CASTLDRASGNTIYF
TRBD1	TRBV11-2	TRBJ2-1	-	TGTGCCAGCAAGGTCCTGGTGTCTACAGGGGTGGACAATGAGCAGTTCTTC	CASKVLVSTGVDNEQFF
-	TRBV9	TRBJ2-7	-	TGTGCCAGCAGCCCCACGGAGGGTAGGGAGCAGTACTTC	CASSPTEGREQYF
-	TRBV5-5	TRBJ2-3	-	TGTGCCAGCAGCTTGGGGCAGGGTCGGGATACGCAGTATTTT	CASSLGQGRDTQYF
TRBD2	TRBV4-1	TRBJ2-1	-	TGCGCCAGCAGCCAAGTATCAAGCGGGGGACCCTACAATGAGCAGTTCTTC	CASSQVSSGGPYNEQFF
-	TRBV2	TRBJ2-7	-	TGTGCCAGCAGTGAAGATTGGCACGAGCAGTACTTC	CASSEDWHEQYF
TRBD2	TRBV11-2	TRBJ2-1	-	TGTGCCAGCAGCCTCACTAGCGGGGGGAGGATTGAGCAGTTCTTC	CASSLTSGGRIEQFF
-	TRBV3-1/TRBV3-2	TRBJ1-5	-	TGTGCCAGCAGCCACCAGGGGAAGAATCAGCCCCAGCATTTT	CASSHQGKNQPQHF
-	TRBV6-5	TRBJ2-2	-	TGTGCCAGCAGTTTTTCCTCCGGGGAGCTGTTTTTT	CASSFSSGELFF
TRBD1	TRBV7-8	TRBJ1-5	few	TGTGCCAGCAGCGTCGACAGGGCCTCCAATCAGCCCCAGCATTTT	CASSVDRASNQPQHF
-	TRBV19	TRBJ2-3	-	TGTGCCAGTAGTAGTGGGGCGGCGAAAGATACGCAGTATTTT	CASSSGAAKDTQYF
TRBD1	TRBV2	TRBJ2-1	once	TGTGCCAGCAGTGGACAGGGGCTGAATGAGCAGTTCTTC	CASSGQGLNEQFF
TRBD2	TRBV18	TRBJ2-5	-	TGTGCCAGCTACAGACCCGGGACTAGCGGAACCCAAGAGACCCAGTACTTC	CASYRPGTSGTQETQYF
TRBD2	TRBV7-2	TRBJ2-2	-	TGTGCCAGCAGCCTCGCCCTAGCGGGGGTGGGGGAGCTGTTTTTT	CASSLALAGVGELFF
-	TRBV19	TRBJ1-1	-	TGTGCCAGTATGTGGGGGCTGAACACTGAAGCTTTCTTT	CASMWGLNTEAFF
-	TRBV29-1	TRBJ1-1	few	TGCAGCGTTCGTAAAGGGGACACTGAAGCTTTCTTT	CSVRKGDTEAFF
-	TRBV7-2	TRBJ2-2	once	TGTGCCACCAGAGGGGCAGACAGGAGGTCCACCGGGGAGCTGTTTTTT	CATRGADRRSTGELFF
TRBD2	TRBV9	TRBJ2-1	-	TGTGCCAGCAGCGTAGGACTAGCGGGAGGGCCAGGTAATAATGAGCAGTTCTTC	CASSVGLAGGPGNNEQFF
TRBD1	TRBV7-2	TRBJ2-7	-	TGTGCCAGCAGCTTAGCCAGGGGGCCCGACGAGCAGTACTTC	CASSLARGPDEQYF
-	TRBV27	TRBJ1-4	-	TGTGCCAGCAGGCGGACAGTTGGGATACGTGAAAAACTGTTTTTT	CASRRTVGIREKLFF
-	TRBV5-4	TRBJ1-5	few	TGTGCCAGCAGCCCGGTCGGAGATCAGTCCCATCAGCCCCAGCATTTT	CASSPVGDQSHQPQHF
TRBD2	TRBV18	TRBJ2-3	-	TGTGCCAGCTCTGAAAACGGCGGGAGGACAGATACGCAGTATTTT	CASSENGGRTDTQYF
TRBD1	TRBV29-1	TRBJ1-2	-	TGCAGCGTAGGACAGGGGGCGGCTGGCTACACCTTC	CSVGQGAAGYTF
-	TRBV6-5	TRBJ2-3	-	TGTGCCAGCAGCACAACCACAGATACGCAGTATTTT	CASSTTTDTQYF
TRBD2	TRBV7-9	TRBJ2-7	-	TGTGCCAGCAGCCTCTGGACTAGCGGGGTTGGTTACGAGCAGTACTTC	CASSLWTSGVGYEQYF
-	TRBV11-2	TRBJ2-3	-	TGTGCCAGCAGCTTAGTGAGGGATACGCAGTATTTT	CASSLVRDTQYF
-	TRBV21-1	TRBJ1-1	few	TGTGCCAGCAGCAAAGTCGGGCGGGACAGGGAGTCCGAAGCTTTCTTT	CASSKVGRDRESEAFF
TRBD1	TRBV5-6	TRBJ2-6	-	TGTGCCAGCAGCCTACGGAGGACAGGGTTTGGGGCCAACGTCCTGACTTTC	CASSLRRTGFGANVLTF
-	TRBV28	TRBJ2-1	-	TGTGCCAGCAGTTTCCCCTCTCTAGTGGTTGAGCAGTTCTTC	CASSFPSLVVEQFF
TRBD2	TRBV5-4	TRBJ2-2	-	TGTGCCAGCAGCTTAGGACTAGACCCGAACACCGGGGAGCTGTTTTTT	CASSLGLDPNTGELFF
-	TRBV7-3	TRBJ2-2	-	TGTGCCAGCAGCTTAATCGGTAGTAACACCGGGGAGCTGTTTTTT	CASSLIGSNTGELFF
-	TRBV5-4	TRBJ2-1	many	TGTGCCAGCAGATCGCAGGGGGGCCGCTACAATGAGCAGTTCTTC	CASRSQGGRYNEQFF
-	TRBV19	TRBJ1-1	few	TGTGCCAGTAGTACCGCAGGGGCTAGGGCTGAAGCTTTCTTT	CASSTAGARAEAFF
-	TRBV7-8	TRBJ1-2	-	TGTGCCAGCAGCGCCTCTGGCGGGCTTACTAACTATGGCTACACCTTC	CASSASGGLTNYGYTF
TRBD1	TRBV2	TRBJ1-3	-	TGTGCCAGCAGATGGGCAGGGGGTAGCTCTGGAAACACCATATATTTT	CASRWAGGSSGNTIYF
-	TRBV12-3/TRBV12-4	TRBJ1-3	-	TGTGCCAGTAACACGGGTGGAAACACCATATATTTT	CASNTGGNTIYF
TRBD1	TRBV5-1	TRBJ1-4	-	TGCGCCAGCAAGGACAGGGAAGATGAAAAACTGTTTTTT	CASKDREDEKLFF
-	TRBV6-5	TRBJ2-1	-	TGTGCCAGCAGTCCAGGACTAAATTACAATGAGCAGTTCTTC	CASSPGLNYNEQFF
-	TRBV5-6	TRBJ1-2	-	TGTGCCAGCAGCTTGGCGAGCGGCTATGGCTACACCTTC	CASSLASGYGYTF
-	TRBV11-2	TRBJ2-3	-	TGTGCCAGCAGCGCTCGGGGAGAGGTAGGATCTAGTTGGAAAGATACGCAGTATTTT	CASSARGEVGSSWKDTQYF
TRBD2	TRBV15	TRBJ2-7	-	TGTGCCACCACAGTTAGCGGGAGGGCCTACGAGCAGTACTTC	CATTVSGRAYEQYF
TRBD2	TRBV19	TRBJ2-1	-	TGTGCCAGTTTCCCAGCGGGAGGGGGGTCCTACAATGAGCAGTTCTTC	CASFPAGGGSYNEQFF
-	TRBV4-1	TRBJ2-2	-	TGCGCCAGCAGCGACAGAGCGGGCGGGCCGCTGTTTTTT	CASSDRAGGPLFF